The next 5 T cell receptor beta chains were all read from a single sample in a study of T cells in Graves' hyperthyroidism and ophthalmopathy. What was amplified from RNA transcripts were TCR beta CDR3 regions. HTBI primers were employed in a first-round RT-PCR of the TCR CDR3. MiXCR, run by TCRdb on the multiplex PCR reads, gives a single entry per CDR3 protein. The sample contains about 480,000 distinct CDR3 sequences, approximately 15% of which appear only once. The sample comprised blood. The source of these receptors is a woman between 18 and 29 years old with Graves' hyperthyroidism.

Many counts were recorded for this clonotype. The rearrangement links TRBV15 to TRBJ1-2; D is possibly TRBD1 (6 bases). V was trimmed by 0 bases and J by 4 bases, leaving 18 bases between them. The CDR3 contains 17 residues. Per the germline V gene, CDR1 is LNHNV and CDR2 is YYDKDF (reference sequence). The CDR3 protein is CATSRDRSGTPSYGYTF. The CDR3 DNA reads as TGTGCCACCAGCAGAGACCGTTCCGGGACACCCAGCTATGGCTACACCTTC.

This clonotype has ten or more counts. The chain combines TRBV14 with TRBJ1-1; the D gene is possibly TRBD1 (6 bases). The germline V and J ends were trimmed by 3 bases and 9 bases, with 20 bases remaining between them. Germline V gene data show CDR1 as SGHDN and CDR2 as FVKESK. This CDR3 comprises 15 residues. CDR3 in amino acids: CASSHRLQGVVQAFF. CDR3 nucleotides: TGTGCCAGCAGCCACCGACTACAGGGTGTTGTACAAGCTTTCTTT.

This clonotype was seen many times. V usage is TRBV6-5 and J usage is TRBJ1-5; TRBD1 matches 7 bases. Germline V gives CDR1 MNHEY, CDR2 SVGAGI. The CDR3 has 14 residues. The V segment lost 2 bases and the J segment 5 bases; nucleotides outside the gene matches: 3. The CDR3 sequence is CASSYRDSDQPQHF. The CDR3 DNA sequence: TGTGCCAGCAGTTACCGGGACAGTGATCAGCCCCAGCATTTT.

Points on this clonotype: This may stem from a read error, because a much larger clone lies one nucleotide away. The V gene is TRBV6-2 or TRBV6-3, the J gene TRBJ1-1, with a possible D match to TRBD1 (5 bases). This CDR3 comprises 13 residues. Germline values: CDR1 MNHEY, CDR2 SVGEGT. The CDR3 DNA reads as TGTGCCAGCAGTTATCATGGGGGGACTGAAGCTTCCTTT. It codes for CASSYHGGTEASF.

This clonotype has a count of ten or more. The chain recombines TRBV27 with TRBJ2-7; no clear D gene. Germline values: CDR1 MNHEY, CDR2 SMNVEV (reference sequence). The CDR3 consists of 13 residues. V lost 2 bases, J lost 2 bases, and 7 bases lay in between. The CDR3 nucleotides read TGTGCCAGCAGTTTACCAGGAGCCTACGAGCAGTACTTC. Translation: CASSLPGAYEQYF.